This entry lists 5 T cell receptor beta chains sequenced from one sample in a study of identical twins. TCRdb processed the 5' RACE reads anew with MiXCR; each CDR3 protein has one entry. The sample consists of 510,000 or so distinct CDR3 sequences, roughly 15% of them appearing once. The sample was also reused in another study, on yellow fever vaccine responses in identical twins.

Sequenced input: CD4+ T cells sorted from blood. The source is a woman younger than 35 in good health.

The sample holds a few counts of this clonotype. The V and J genes are TRBV24-1 and TRBJ2-2; perhaps TRBD2 as D (5 bases). The CDR3 is made up of 16 amino acids. V gave up 4 bases and J gave up 0 bases, with 11 bases separating them. Germline V gene lookup returns CDR1 KGHDR and CDR2 SFDVKD. Written as DNA, the CDR3 is TGTGCCACCAGTGACCCCCTGCGGGCGAACACCGGGGAGCTGTTTTTT. Translating gives CATSDPLRANTGELFF.

The V call is TRBV28, the J call TRBJ2-7, with D possibly matching TRBD1 (6 bases). This CDR3 has 14 residues. The germline V gene encodes CDR1 MDHEN and CDR2 SYDVKM. With 5 bases removed from V and 4 bases from J, the gap between germline ends came to 15 bases. This CDR3 is CASSLPQGHYEQYF. The CDR3 region has the DNA TGTGCCAGCAGTCTTCCTCAGGGACATTACGAGCAGTACTTC. Using reference TRBV28 and TRBJ2-7 for the parts outside the CDR3, the full variable domain is DVKVTQSSRYLVKRTGEKVFLECVQDMDHENMFWYRQDPGLGLRLIYFSYDVKMKEKGDIPEGYSVSREKKERFSLILESASTNQTSMYLCASSLPQGHYEQYFGPGTRLTVT.

The rearrangement links TRBV28 to TRBJ2-5; D possibly corresponds to TRBD2 (6 bases). Trimming removed 5 bases at V and 4 bases at J, with 23 bases between. CDR3 length equals 17 residues. The germline V gene has CDR1 MDHEN and CDR2 SYDVKM. The CDR3 nucleotides are TGTGCCAGCAGTCCCCTGGGGACTGGTCTAGGGGTAGAGACCCAGTACTTC. Amino acids: CASSPLGTGLGVETQYF. Combining the CDR3 with reference TRBV28 and TRBJ2-5 gives the whole variable domain DVKVTQSSRYLVKRTGEKVFLECVQDMDHENMFWYRQDPGLGLRLIYFSYDVKMKEKGDIPEGYSVSREKKERFSLILESASTNQTSMYLCASSPLGTGLGVETQYFGPGTRLLVL.

This clonotype was found a few times. This rearrangement joins TRBV5-1 to TRBJ1-5, with 11 bases matching TRBD1. Trimming removed 4 bases from V and 7 bases from J; junction bases left unmatched: 7. CDR3 length: 15 amino acids. Per germline, CDR1 SGHRS and CDR2 YFSETQ. Written as DNA, the CDR3 is TGCGCCAGCAGCGAAGGAGGGACAGGGGGGCAGCCCCAGCATTTT. Translated, it gives CASSEGGTGGQPQHF. Filled out from reference TRBV5-1 and TRBJ1-5, the complete variable domain reads KAGVTQTPRYLIKTRGQQVTLSCSPISGHRSVSWYQQTPGQGLQFLFEYFSETQRNKGNFPGRFSGRQFSNSRSEMNVSTLELGDSALYLCASSEGGTGGQPQHFGDGTRLSIL.

The gene calls are TRBV9 and TRBJ1-1; weak D call: TRBD1 (5 bases). This CDR3 has 14 amino acids. The ends were cut back, 0 bases at V and 5 bases at J, with 11 bases in the middle. Per germline, CDR1 SGDLS and CDR2 YYNGEE. The DNA for the CDR3 is TGTGCCAGCAGCGTAGTTAGGGGAGGTACTGAAGCTTTCTTT. It codes for CASSVVRGGTEAFF. The whole variable domain, filled in from reference TRBV9 and TRBJ1-1, reads DSGVTQTPKHLITATGQRVTLRCSPRSGDLSVYWYQQSLDQGLQFLIQYYNGEERAKGNILERFSAQQFPDLHSELNLSSLELGDSALYFCASSVVRGGTEAFFGQGTRLTVV.